This T cell receptor beta chain emerged from a study of T cell repertoires in cytomegalovirus infection. On the study more broadly: Evidence of both CMV infection and a matching HLA type came from public TCR beta signatures. Notes on the study in general: Carriage of CMV together with the relevant HLA was identifiable through cumulative public TCR beta family frequency.

This clonotype has a count of ten or more. Its antigen is unidentified. Each CDR3 protein is one row after TCRdb ran MiXCR on the reads. The sample records over 300,000 distinct CDR3 sequences, roughly 15% being singletons. The sequenced material came from PBMCs. This sequence originates from a human donor in good health (CMV status not recorded). Some clones in this sample may be carry-over from other donors' samples.

CDR3 sequence: CASSFHREAGELFF. CDR3 DNA: TGTGCCAGCAGCTTTCACAGGGAGGCCGGGGAGCTGTTTTTT. The rearrangement links TRBV7-2 to TRBJ2-2; D could derive from TRBD1 or TRBD2 (6 bases each). The CDR3 sequence is 14 residues long. V was shortened by 3 bases and J by 6 bases, with 11 bases between the two germline ends. The germline V gene encodes CDR1 SGHTA and CDR2 FQGNSA.